This T cell receptor (beta chain) was identified in a study of T cell repertoires in cytomegalovirus infection. Study as a whole: Matching HLA type, along with CMV infection, was indicated by public TCR beta signatures. Study observations and caveats: The cumulative frequency of public TCR beta families distinguished individuals who carried CMV together with the relevant HLA. The study found HLA-C-restricted CMV-specific TCR beta clonotypes dominating the ex vivo response.

At least ten counts were recorded for this clonotype. Its antigen remains unidentified. The CDR3 consists of 14 residues. With 7 bases removed from V and 1 base from J, the gap between germline ends came to 12 bases. Per germline, CDR1 MDHEN and CDR2 SYDVKM. TCRdb used MiXCR to reprocess the reads, holding one entry per CDR3 protein. The sample contains fewer than 400,000 distinct CDR3 sequences, 15% to 20% of which appear only once. The material sequenced was PBMCs. This clonotype was sampled from a human donor in good health (CMV status not recorded). Some clones in this sample may be carry-over from other donors' samples. The V call is TRBV28, the J call TRBJ2-3; D is uncertain. The chain's CDR3 is CASTSNSRTDTQYF. The CDR3 nucleotides read TGTGCCAGCACCTCGAACAGCCGCACAGATACGCAGTATTTT.